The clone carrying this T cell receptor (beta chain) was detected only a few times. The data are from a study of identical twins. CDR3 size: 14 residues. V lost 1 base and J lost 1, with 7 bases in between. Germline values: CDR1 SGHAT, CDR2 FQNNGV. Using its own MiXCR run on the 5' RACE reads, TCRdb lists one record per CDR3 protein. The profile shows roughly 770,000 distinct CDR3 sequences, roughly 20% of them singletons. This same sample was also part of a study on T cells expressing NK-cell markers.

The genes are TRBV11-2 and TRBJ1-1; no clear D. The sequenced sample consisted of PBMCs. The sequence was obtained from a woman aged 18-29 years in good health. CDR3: CASSLGPRNTEAFF. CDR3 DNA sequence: TGTGCCAGCAGCTTAGGGCCGAGGAACACTGAAGCTTTCTTT.